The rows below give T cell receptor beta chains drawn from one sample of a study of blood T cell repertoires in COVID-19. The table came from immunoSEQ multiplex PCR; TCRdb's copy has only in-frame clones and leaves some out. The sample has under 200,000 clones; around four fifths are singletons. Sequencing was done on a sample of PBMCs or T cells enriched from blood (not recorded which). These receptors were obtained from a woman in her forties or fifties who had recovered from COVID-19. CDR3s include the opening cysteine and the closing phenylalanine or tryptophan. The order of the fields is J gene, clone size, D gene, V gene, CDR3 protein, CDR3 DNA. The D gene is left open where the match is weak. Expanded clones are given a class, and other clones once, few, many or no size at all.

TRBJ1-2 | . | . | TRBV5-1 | CASSLAGVGVEGYGYTF | TGCGCCAGCAGCTTGGCCGGGGTCGGGGTCGAAGGCTATGGCTACACCTTC
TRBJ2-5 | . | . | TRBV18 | CASSPGQETQYF | TGTGCCAGCTCACCCGGTCAAGAGACCCAGTACTTC
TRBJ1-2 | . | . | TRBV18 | CASSLTQEPYGYTF | TGTGCCAGCTCACTTACTCAGGAACCCTATGGCTACACCTTC
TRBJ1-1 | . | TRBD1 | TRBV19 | CASSLLTGGNTEAFF | TGTGCCAGTAGTCTCTTGACAGGGGGGAACACTGAAGCTTTCTTT
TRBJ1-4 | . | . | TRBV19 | CASSFQTAGTEKLFF | TGTGCCAGTAGTTTCCAGACAGCGGGGACAGAAAAACTGTTTTTT
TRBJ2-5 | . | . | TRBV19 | CASSIQETGYGETQYF | TGTGCCAGTAGTATCCAGGAAACAGGGTATGGGGAGACCCAGTACTTC
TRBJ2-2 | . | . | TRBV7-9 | CASSLRVTGELFF | TGTGCCAGCAGCTTACGGGTTACCGGGGAGCTGTTTTTT
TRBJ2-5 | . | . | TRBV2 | CASARDSTRETQYF | TGTGCCAGCGCCCGGGACTCAACCCGAGAGACCCAGTACTTC
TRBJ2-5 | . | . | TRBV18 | CASSPPTSQETQYF | TGTGCCAGCTCACCGCCGACATCGCAAGAGACCCAGTACTTC
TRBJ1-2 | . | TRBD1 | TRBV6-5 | CAATGTGGISYGYTF | TGTGCCGCGACCGGGACAGGGGGGATCTCCTATGGCTACACCTTC
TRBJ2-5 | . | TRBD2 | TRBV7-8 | CASSGSGTSGGETQYF | TGTGCCAGCAGCGGGAGCGGGACTAGCGGGGGAGAGACCCAGTACTTC
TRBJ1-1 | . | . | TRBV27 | CASSRSPGGRSEAFF | TGTGCCAGCAGTCGAAGCCCGGGGGGGCGGTCTGAAGCTTTCTTT
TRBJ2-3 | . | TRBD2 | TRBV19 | CASTRLAGADTQYF | TGTGCCAGTACCCGACTAGCTGGGGCAGATACGCAGTATTTT
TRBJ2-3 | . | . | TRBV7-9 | CASSSNTQYF | TGTGCCAGCAGCTCTAATACGCAGTATTTT
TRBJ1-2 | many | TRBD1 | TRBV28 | CASATSRTGVRGYTF | TGTGCCAGCGCTACGTCCAGGACAGGGGTCCGCGGCTACACCTTC
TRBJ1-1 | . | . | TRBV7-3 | CASSRTGRTEAFF | TGTGCCAGCAGCAGGACGGGGAGGACTGAAGCTTTCTTT